Each of the 11 T cell receptor beta chains below was sequenced from the same sample in a study of sequential checkpoint blockade in melanoma. Profiled with immunoSEQ multiplex PCR; TCRdb holds only in-frame clones, not every one. The data hold some 7,000 clones, with less than 25% observed a single time. The treatment was: randomized to nivolumab then ipilimumab (arm A) or the reverse (arm B). The sequencing used tumor tissue (inferred from file names), collected from a patient given nivolumab and ipilimumab in sequence. These receptors all come from a human donor with melanoma.

This sequence joins TRBV5-1 and TRBJ2-1, with 7 bases matching TRBD1. This CDR3 region has 19 residues. Germline lookup yields CDR1 SGHRS and CDR2 YFSETQ. The V segment lost 4 bases and the J segment 0 bases; nucleotides outside the gene matches: 16. CDR3 loop: CASSGTGTAVLSSYNEQFF. CDR3 nucleotide sequence: TGCGCCAGCAGCGGAACCGGGACAGCTGTCCTGAGCTCCTACAATGAGCAGTTCTTC.

Only a few counts were recorded for this clone. This chain links TRBV9 with TRBJ2-1; TRBD1 matches 8 bases. The germline V gene encodes CDR1 SGDLS and CDR2 YYNGEE. V shed 4 bases and J 9 bases; nucleotides not matched to a gene: 3. The CDR3 sequence is 12 residues long. The CDR3 here is CASSSTGVEQFF. CDR3 bases: TGTGCCAGCAGCTCGACAGGGGTTGAGCAGTTCTTC. Using reference TRBV9 and TRBJ2-1 for the parts outside the CDR3, the full variable domain is DSGVTQTPKHLITATGQRVTLRCSPRSGDLSVYWYQQSLDQGLQFLIQYYNGEERAKGNILERFSAQQFPDLHSELNLSSLELGDSALYFCASSSTGVEQFFGPGTRLTVL.

CDR3 nucleotide sequence: TGCGCCAGCAGCTGGAATAGCGGGATTCAACCAGATACGCAGTATTTT. It codes for CASSWNSGIQPDTQYF. This chain uses TRBV5-1 with TRBJ2-3; TRBD2 matches at 8 bases. V lost 3 bases and J lost 4; bases outside the gene matches: 10. This CDR3 is built from 16 residues. Germline lookup yields CDR1 SGHRS and CDR2 YFSETQ.

In its sample, this clone ranks as medium-sized. CDR3: CASIAGTGEYNEQFF. The DNA for the CDR3 is TGTGCCAGCATTGCCGGGACAGGGGAATACAATGAGCAGTTCTTC. V and J are TRBV28 and TRBJ2-1; TRBD1 matches 10 bases. The trim removed 7 bases at V and 4 bases at J, leaving 7 bases unmatched. In germline, CDR1 is MDHEN, CDR2 SYDVKM. This CDR3 has 15 amino acids.

The rearrangement links TRBV5-1 to TRBJ2-7, with D perhaps TRBD1 (5 bases). The length of the CDR3 is 14 residues. Germline values: CDR1 SGHRS, CDR2 YFSETQ. V lost 4 bases and J 4 bases, leaving 15 bases between the germline ends. Written as DNA, the CDR3 is TGCGCCAGCAGCGCGGACACCCTTGGGTACGAGCAGTACGTC. Its protein product is CASSADTLGYEQYV.

This clone was found many times. The chain joins TRBV6-8 to TRBJ1-2, with 7 bases identical to TRBD1. The CDR3 runs to 14 residues. Trimming cost V 10 bases and J 8 bases; bases outside gene matches: 16. Germline V CDR1 and CDR2: MNHGY, SAAAGT. The CDR3 region is CATRQGEGRGGYTF. In DNA form, the CDR3 reads TGTGCCACCCGACAGGGTGAAGGACGGGGAGGCTACACCTTC.

By share of the sample, this clone is medium-sized (0.01 to 0.1%). This sequence joins TRBV6-8 and TRBJ2-2, with unresolved D. This CDR3 comprises 14 residues. Germline V lookup: CDR1 MNHGY, CDR2 SAAAGT. The V gene lost 5 bases and the J gene lost 0 bases, with 7 bases spanning the gap. CDR3 region: CASSRPANTGELFF. For the CDR3, the DNA is TGTGCCAGCAGTAGACCCGCGAACACCGGGGAGCTGTTTTTT.

This clone appeared a few times. CDR3 residues: CAWSVGQRYGRNYGYTF. The CDR3 bases are TGTGCCTGGAGTGTAGGACAGAGGTACGGTCGTAACTATGGCTACACCTTC. The chain has TRBV30 and TRBJ1-2; a weak D match, TRBD1 (6 bases). Trimming cost V 0 bases and J 1 base, with 18 bases left between them. Germline V CDR1 and CDR2: GTSNPN, SVGIG (reference sequence). This CDR3 is built from 17 residues.

There are many counts of this clone. The V gene is TRBV11-3, the J gene TRBJ1-5; D ambiguous. The germline V gene has CDR1 SGHNT and CDR2 YENEEA. This CDR3 is built from 16 residues. Trimming cost V 1 base and J 0 bases, with 10 bases left between them. CDR3 sequence (DNA): TGTGCCAGCAGCTTAGTGATCGGAGATAGCAATCAGCCCCAGCATTTT. Protein sequence: CASSLVIGDSNQPQHF.

This chain links TRBV29-1 with TRBJ2-2; 7 nucleotides align to TRBD2. Per the germline V gene, CDR1 is SQVTM and CDR2 is ANQGSEA. This CDR3 has 17 residues. Trimming took 3 bases from V and 2 from J; bases not matched to a gene: 12. The CDR3 nucleotides are TGCAGCGTTGAGCGTGGGCGGGGGTCGGGAAACACCGGGGAGCTGTTTTTT. Residues: CSVERGRGSGNTGELFF.

The table lists this clone with many counts. This chain links TRBV6-8 with TRBJ1-5; D is uncertain. Per the germline V gene, CDR1 is MNHGY and CDR2 is SAAAGT. V lost 2 bases to trimming and J lost 9 bases, with 20 bases between them. The length of the CDR3 is 16 residues. CDR3 DNA sequence: TGTGCCAGCAGTTACGGAGGGCGGGGATCTTCATGGCCCCAGCATTTT. Its translation: CASSYGGRGSSWPQHF.